The 21 T cell receptor beta chains presented below share a single source sample, sequenced in a study of blood T cell repertoires in COVID-19 (dated by TCRdb to the early 2020s). Libraries were prepared through the immunoSEQ multiplex PCR assay. TCRdb carries this immuneACCESS record with in-frame sequences only. Its versions omit some clonotypes, under half of them owing to an unresolved V gene in the studies checked, with the rest unexplained. In all, the sample holds 140,000 or so clones, and 75% to 90% of those were seen once. Approximately 2.8% of the sample is in the top ten clones. What was sequenced was peripheral blood. These receptors were collected from a woman aged 55-70 years with active COVID-19.

V gene TRBV2 combines with J gene TRBJ2-3; D perhaps matches TRBD1 (5 bases). The germline V gene has CDR1 SNHLY and CDR2 FYNNEI. V dropped 4 bases and J dropped 6 bases, with 11 bases sitting between them. The CDR3 covers 13 residues. The CDR3 loop is CASSVMTVDTQYF. In DNA form, the CDR3 reads TGTGCCAGCAGTGTTATGACAGTCGATACGCAGTATTTT.

The rearrangement joins TRBV7-9 to TRBJ2-7, with TRBD1 matching 9 bases. Germline loops: CDR1 SEHNR, CDR2 FQNEAQ (reference sequence). The CDR3 is 17 residues long. The V segment lost 4 bases and the J segment 3 bases; nucleotides outside the gene matches: 13. The CDR3 loop is CASSSTPGTGKSYEQYF. CDR3 nucleotides: TGTGCCAGCAGCTCCACCCCCGGGACAGGGAAGAGCTACGAGCAGTACTTC.

This clone was seen a single time. The V call is TRBV2, the J call TRBJ1-6; possibly TRBD1 for D (5 bases). Trimming stripped 8 bases from V and 9 bases from J, with 14 bases between. Looked up from germline, CDR1 is SNHLY and CDR2 is FYNNEI. This CDR3 has 13 amino acids. CDR3 nucleotide sequence: TGTGCCAGCGGGGGGGGGATCGGTTCACCCCTCCACTTT. Residues: CASGGGIGSPLHF.

The J gene is TRBJ1-5, the V gene TRBV9; possibly TRBD1 for D (5 bases). Germline V gene lookup returns CDR1 SGDLS and CDR2 YYNGEE. V was cut by 2 bases and J by 0 bases, with 9 bases left in between. The CDR3 has 15 amino acids. The CDR3 DNA sequence: TGTGCCAGCAGCGTTGGGGGACTTAGCAATCAGCCCCAGCATTTT. Translation gives CASSVGGLSNQPQHF.

The chain recombines TRBV11-2 with TRBJ1-3; D not certain. V was pared by 5 bases and J by 1 base, with 9 bases between. Per the germline V gene, CDR1 is SGHAT and CDR2 is FQNNGV. There are 14 residues in the CDR3. In nucleotides, the CDR3 is TGTGCCAGCAGCCAAGCTCTGTCTGGAAACACCATATATTTT. This translates into CASSQALSGNTIYF.

J is TRBJ1-5 and V is TRBV5-5, with TRBD1 as a possible D gene (6 bases). CDR3 length: 15 amino acids. V shed 0 bases and J shed 9 bases, with 16 bases lying between them. Looked up from germline, CDR1 is SGHKS and CDR2 is YYEKEE (reference sequence). CDR3 coding DNA: TGTGCCAGCAGCTTGGGGACAGCCAAGGGATCGCCCCAGCATTTT. It specifies CASSLGTAKGSPQHF.

CDR3 nucleotides: TGTGCTAGTGGTTTGGGGGACAGTAGAGAGACCCAGTACTTC. As protein: CASGLGDSRETQYF. This chain connects TRBV12-5 to TRBJ2-5; 7 bases agree with TRBD1. CDR3 size: 14 residues. J lost 4 bases, V lost 1 base, and 3 bases had no gene match. Germline V gene sequence: CDR1 LGHNT, CDR2 FRNRAP.

This chain links TRBV6-2 or TRBV6-3 with TRBJ2-2; tentative D call: TRBD2 (5 bases). Germline assignment: CDR1 MNHEY and CDR2 SVGEGT. Between the trimmed V and J ends, which lost 0 bases and 5 bases, there was a span of 7 bases. The CDR3 has 14 amino acids. The CDR3 DNA reads TGTGCCAGCAGTTACTCCACGGGGACCGGGGAGCTGTTTTTT. Protein sequence: CASSYSTGTGELFF.

This rearrangement joins TRBV18 to TRBJ1-1, with 10 bases lining up with TRBD1. J lost 4 bases, V lost 5 bases, and 1 base had no gene match. Germline values: CDR1 KGHSH, CDR2 LQKENI. This CDR3 has 13 amino acids. The CDR3 coding sequence is TGTGCCAGCTCAGGACAGGGGGGCACTGAAGCTTTCTTT. Protein: CASSGQGGTEAFF.

The gene calls are TRBV16 and TRBJ2-1, with unresolved D. Trimming removed 1 base from V and 10 bases from J, with 11 bases in between. Germline V gives CDR1 KGHSY, CDR2 FQNENV. The CDR3 sequence is 13 residues long. This CDR3 is CASSQYQSSEQFF. CDR3 DNA: TGTGCCAGCAGCCAATACCAGTCCTCCGAGCAGTTCTTC.

A note on this clone: The sample holds other DNA sequences that translate to the same CDR3. The chain recombines TRBV19 with TRBJ2-3, with no clear D. V lost 3 bases and J 1 base, leaving 5 bases between the germline ends. This CDR3 contains 13 residues. Germline V gene data show CDR1 as LNHDA and CDR2 as SQIVND (reference sequence). The CDR3 protein is CASSISGTDTQYF. The CDR3 nucleotides are TGTGCCAGTAGTATCTCAGGCACAGATACGCAGTATTTT.

The rearrangement links TRBV7-8 to TRBJ2-7, with D uncertain. Trimming took off 0 bases at V and 3 bases at J, with 12 bases between the two ends. The CDR3 is 15 residues long. Germline loops: CDR1 SGHVS, CDR2 FQNEAQ. The CDR3 loop reads CASSLAPGLFYEQYF. CDR3 nucleotides: TGTGCCAGCAGCTTAGCGCCTGGCTTATTCTACGAGCAGTACTTC.

Of note for this clone: This same CDR3 is encoded by further DNA sequences in the sample. The chain has TRBV7-9 and TRBJ2-7; D might be TRBD1 (6 bases). CDR3 size: 12 residues. Trimming took 5 bases from V and 3 from J, leaving 8 bases between them. Germline CDR1 and CDR2: SEHNR and FQNEAQ (reference sequence). The chain's CDR3 is CASSLQGYEQYF. The DNA of the CDR3 is TGTGCCAGCAGCCTACAGGGCTACGAGCAGTACTTC.

The chain couples TRBV9 to TRBJ2-3, with 8 bases matching TRBD1. The CDR3 covers 15 residues. Losses at the gene ends were 3 bases for V and 6 bases for J; bases not matched to a gene: 9. CDR1 is SGDLS and CDR2 is YYNGEE in the germline V gene. The CDR3 DNA sequence: TGTGCCAGCAGCGCAGGGGGCAGGTTTATGGATACGCAGTATTTT. It codes for CASSAGGRFMDTQYF.

The V and J genes are TRBV14 and TRBJ2-1; D unclear. The CDR3 extends over 13 amino acids. V was clipped by 6 bases and J by 0 bases, with 6 bases between them. Germline-derived CDR1 and CDR2 are SGHDN and FVKESK. The CDR3: CASRESSYNEQFF. The CDR3 DNA reads TGTGCCAGCAGGGAGAGCTCCTACAATGAGCAGTTCTTC. The full variable domain, rest sourced from reference TRBV14 and TRBJ2-1, is EAGVTQFPSHSVIEKGQTVTLRCDPISGHDNLYWYRRVMGKEIKFLLHFVKESKQDESGMPNNRFLAERTGGTYSTLKVQPAELEDSGVYFCASRESSYNEQFFGPGTRLTVL.

The J gene is TRBJ2-2, the V gene TRBV6-5, with 10 bases identical to TRBD1. Per germline, CDR1 MNHEY and CDR2 SVGAGI. The junction had 4 bases not matched to a gene; V was cut back by 6 bases and J by 6 bases. The CDR3 extends over 14 amino acids. The CDR3 region is CASRLGQGSGELFF. The CDR3 region has the DNA TGTGCCAGCAGATTGGGACAGGGGTCCGGGGAGCTGTTTTTT.

The rearrangement joins TRBV27 to TRBJ1-1; 11 nucleotides match TRBD1. After removal of 2 bases from V and 7 bases from J, the junction contained 0 bases not matched to a gene. Germline loops: CDR1 MNHEY, CDR2 SMNVEV (reference sequence). This CDR3 is built from 13 residues. CDR3 coding DNA: TGTGCCAGCAGTTTAGGGACAGGGGGTGAAGCTTTCTTT. This sequence encodes CASSLGTGGEAFF.

CDR3 sequence: CASSGLAGPQETQYF. CDR3 sequence (DNA): TGTGCCAGCAGCGGCCTAGCGGGACCCCAAGAGACCCAGTACTTC. The chain employs TRBV9 and TRBJ2-5, with 9 nucleotides matching TRBD2. This CDR3 is built from 15 residues. The V gene's germline CDR1 is SGDLS and CDR2 YYNGEE. Trimming took 3 bases from V and 1 from J; bases not matched to a gene: 4.

This clone appeared a single time. CDR3 nucleotide sequence: TGTGCCTGGACCTACGGGGGGCTCGCTTACAATGAGCAGTTCTTC. It encodes CAWTYGGLAYNEQFF. The chain couples TRBV30 to TRBJ2-1, with a possible D match to TRBD2 (7 bases). V lost 4 bases to trimming and J lost 4 bases, with 17 bases between them. Germline assignment: CDR1 GTSNPN and CDR2 SVGIG (reference sequence). This CDR3 comprises 15 residues.

The CDR3 loop is CASAPGGIYGYTF. Written as DNA, the CDR3 is TGTGCCAGCGCGCCAGGGGGCATCTATGGCTACACCTTC. The rearrangement uses TRBV6-5 and TRBJ1-2; TRBD1 agrees at 8 bases. The CDR3 sequence is 13 residues long. The J segment lost 4 bases and the V segment lost 8 bases, leaving 6 bases of the junction unmatched. Germline V gene sequence: CDR1 MNHEY, CDR2 SVGAGI.

The CDR3 spells CSVARGSPGEQYF. The CDR3 DNA reads as TGCAGCGTTGCCAGGGGATCCCCGGGCGAGCAGTACTTC. V and J are TRBV29-1 and TRBJ2-7, with D maybe TRBD1 (6 bases). Per the germline V gene, CDR1 is SQVTM and CDR2 is ANQGSEA. The CDR3 contains 13 residues. V lost 4 bases, J lost 6 bases, and 16 bases lay in between.